One and the same sample provided the 20 T cell receptor beta chains below, sequenced in a study (dated by TCRdb to between 2014 and 2017). Tregs were isolated as CD4+CD25+CD127-/low cells. Libraries were built with 5' RACE. The run used an Illumina MiSeq. TCRdb reprocessing: public reads trimmed at Q25 with fastp, clones called with MiXCR, in-frame beta chains kept. Every CDR3 protein is listed once, alongside the most common genes and DNA of its rows. The sample has approximately 60,000 distinct CDR3 sequences on record, around 21% of them singletons. In total, the top ten clones hold 2.5% to 4% of the sample. The specimen was tumor-infiltrating Tregs sorted from the breast tumor. The source is a female donor with breast cancer.

In its sample, this clonotype was seen a few times. The chain links TRBV28 to TRBJ1-2, with no clear D. Germline V CDR1 and CDR2: MDHEN, SYDVKM. The CDR3 totals 12 residues. The V end lost 7 bases, the J end lost 1 base, and 7 bases lay between the germline ends. The CDR3 spells CASNVRNYGYTF. CDR3 sequence (DNA): TGTGCCAGCAACGTTCGTAACTATGGCTACACCTTC.

Note on this clonotype: This may be a read error: a much more frequent sequence differs by one nucleotide. Likely a read error: the CDR3 ends without its conserved phenylalanine or tryptophan. The V and J genes are TRBV18 and TRBJ1-1; no definite D call. This CDR3 has 15 residues. The germline V and J ends were trimmed by 8 bases and 1 base, with 17 bases remaining between them. The V gene's germline CDR1 is KGHSH and CDR2 LQKENI. The chain's CDR3 is CASARLGSRNTEAFS. The CDR3 DNA is TGTGCCAGCGCACGCCTGGGTAGCCGGAACACTGAAGCTTTCTCT.

The V gene is TRBV12-3 or TRBV12-4, the J gene TRBJ2-1; 9 bases are shared with TRBD2. V was pared by 8 bases and J by 3 bases, with 5 bases of the junction left unmatched. There are 14 residues in the CDR3. The CDR3 protein is CASSKREDYNEQFF. CDR3 sequence (DNA): TGTGCCAGCTCCAAGCGGGAGGACTACAATGAGCAGTTCTTC.

This clonotype was observed at least ten times. The J gene is TRBJ1-5, the V gene TRBV6-2 or TRBV6-3; tentative D call: TRBD1 (5 bases). CDR1 and CDR2 (germline): MNHEY, SVGEGT. CDR3 length equals 17 residues. The V end lost 6 bases, the J end lost 3 bases, and 21 bases lay between the germline ends. For the CDR3, the DNA is TGTGCCAGCAGATCCGGGACTAACCTAATCGCCAATCAGCCCCAGCATTTT. Its translation is CASRSGTNLIANQPQHF.

This rearrangement joins TRBV5-1 to TRBJ1-2, with 8 bases lining up with TRBD1. Germline CDR1 and CDR2: SGHRS and YFSETQ. The CDR3 has 16 amino acids. J gave up 6 bases and V 5 bases, and 15 bases lay outside the gene matches. In nucleotides, the CDR3 is TGCGCCAGCAGTGTCTCGCCAGGGGGCAAATCGAATGGCTACACCTTC. Protein sequence: CASSVSPGGKSNGYTF.

The chain is built from TRBV14 and TRBJ2-1; TRBD2 aligns across 8 bases. CDR1 is SGHDN and CDR2 is FVKESK in the germline V gene. The CDR3 consists of 20 residues. V lost 1 base, J lost 0 bases, and 14 bases stayed unmatched. In DNA, the CDR3 is TGTGCCAGCAGCCAAGTGATAGTAGCGGGATACCAGAGCTCCTACAATGAGCAGTTCTTC. This codes for CASSQVIVAGYQSSYNEQFF.

This clonotype came up a few times. V and J are TRBV20-1 and TRBJ2-3; TRBD2 matches 11 bases. Trimming at V came to 7 bases and at J to 7 bases, leaving 10 bases not matched to a gene. The CDR3 length is 14 residues. Germline loops: CDR1 DFQATT, CDR2 SNEGSKA (reference sequence). CDR3 sequence reads: CSGLPGLAANTQYF. The CDR3 region has the DNA TGCAGTGGGCTACCGGGACTAGCGGCCAATACGCAGTATTTT.

V gene TRBV6-4 combines with J gene TRBJ1-1; TRBD1 is a possible D gene (5 bases). Germline assignment: CDR1 MRHNA and CDR2 SNTAGT. Trimming left V 0 bases short and J 3 bases short, with 14 bases between. This CDR3 comprises 16 residues. CDR3 in amino acids: CASSDSMRGVYTEAFF. Here the CDR3 DNA reads TGTGCCAGCAGTGACTCGATGCGGGGGGTTTACACTGAAGCTTTCTTT.

This clonotype was counted ten times or more. The J gene is TRBJ2-1, the V gene TRBV20-1; TRBD2 matches at 11 bases. The CDR3 has 14 amino acids. CDR1 and CDR2 (germline): DFQATT, SNEGSKA (reference sequence). The V gene end was trimmed by 5 bases and the J gene end by 12 bases; junction bases not matched to a gene: 12. CDR3 amino acids: CSAGGTSGVLRQFF. In DNA, the CDR3 is TGCAGTGCTGGCGGGACTAGCGGAGTATTGAGGCAGTTCTTC.

At least ten counts were recorded for this clonotype. This rearrangement joins TRBV6-5 to TRBJ1-1, with 10 positions matching TRBD1. The CDR3 has 18 residues. V gave up 2 bases and J gave up 5 bases; unmatched junction bases: 14. Germline CDR1 MNHEY, CDR2 SVGAGI. The CDR3 region is CASSYKPGQGSIRTEAFF. The CDR3 region has the DNA TGTGCCAGCAGTTACAAGCCGGGACAGGGGTCCATCAGAACTGAAGCTTTCTTT.

Many counts were recorded for this clonotype. This rearrangement joins TRBV5-5 to TRBJ2-3; TRBD2 agrees at 8 bases. This CDR3 spans 14 amino acids. V shed 4 bases and J 3 bases; nucleotides not matched to a gene: 4. Germline V lookup: CDR1 SGHKS, CDR2 YYEKEE (reference sequence). The CDR3 DNA reads as TGTGCCAGCAGCCCTGCGGGGGGAACAGATACGCAGTATTTT. As protein: CASSPAGGTDTQYF.

Remarks on this clonotype: The junction does not match germline at one end; this may be a read error. The chain combines TRBV7-8 with TRBJ2-1; 8 nucleotides match TRBD2. Germline V gives CDR1 SGHVS, CDR2 FQNEAQ. The length of the CDR3 is 14 residues. The CDR3 region has the DNA TGTCCCAGCAGCTCCCTAGCGGGCTACAATGAGCAGTTCTTC. Protein product: CPSSSLAGYNEQFF. The full variable domain, with the rest looked up from reference TRBV7-8 and TRBJ2-1, is GAGVSQSPRYKVAKRGQDVALRCDPISGHVSLFWYQQALGQGPEFLTYFQNEAQLDKSGLPSDRFFAERPEGSVSTLKIQRTQQEDSAVYLCPSSSLAGYNEQFFGPGTRLTVL.

The chain joins TRBV11-2 to TRBJ2-2, with 9 bases that match TRBD2. With 3 bases clipped from V and 5 bases from J, the junction kept 4 bases outside the gene matches. The germline gives CDR1 SGHAT, CDR2 FQNNGV. CDR3 length: 15 residues. CDR3 in amino acids: CASSFQAGGTGELFF. CDR3 nucleotide sequence: TGTGCCAGCAGCTTTCAAGCGGGAGGAACCGGGGAGCTGTTTTTT.

The V gene is TRBV29-1, the J gene TRBJ1-1; 11 bases align to TRBD1. V gave up 8 bases and J gave up 1 base; unmatched junction bases: 6. Germline V gene sequence: CDR1 SQVTM, CDR2 ANQGSEA. CDR3 length: 14 amino acids. The CDR3 reads CSSRTGGRNTEAFF. The CDR3 bases are TGCAGCTCTCGGACAGGGGGCAGGAACACTGAAGCTTTCTTT.

The CDR3 is CSATRGDQPQHF. The CDR3 coding sequence is TGCAGTGCTACCAGGGGGGATCAGCCCCAGCATTTT. V gene TRBV20-1 combines with J gene TRBJ1-5, with TRBD1 matching 7 bases. The length of the CDR3 is 12 residues. CDR1 is DFQATT and CDR2 is SNEGSKA in the germline V gene (reference sequence). J was trimmed by 5 bases and V by 4 bases; bases with no gene match: 2.

The chain joins TRBV4-3 to TRBJ2-5, with a tentative D call TRBD1 (6 bases). The CDR3 length is 16 residues. With 1 base removed from V and 1 base from J, the gap between germline ends came to 13 bases. Germline assignment: CDR1 LGHNA and CDR2 YSLEER. The CDR3 sequence: CASSQGGPGFQETQYF. In DNA, the CDR3 is TGCGCCAGCAGCCAAGGGGGGCCGGGCTTCCAAGAGACCCAGTACTTC.

The rearrangement joins TRBV27 to TRBJ2-7, with 7 bases identical to TRBD2. This CDR3 spans 11 amino acids. From germline, CDR1 is MNHEY and CDR2 SMNVEV (reference sequence). CDR3 in DNA: TGTGCATATGGGGGGGCCTACGAGCAGTACTTC. Translated: CAYGGAYEQYF.

This clonotype was recorded a few times. The rearrangement uses TRBV12-3 or TRBV12-4 and TRBJ2-3, with TRBD2 matching 7 bases. The junction had 6 bases not matched to a gene; V was cut back by 6 bases and J by 0 bases. The CDR3 is made up of 15 amino acids. The CDR3 reads CASRPTSASTDTQYF. In nucleotides, the CDR3 is TGTGCCAGCAGACCAACTAGCGCTAGCACAGATACGCAGTATTTT.

In its sample, this clonotype was seen a few times. The chain joins TRBV11-2 to TRBJ2-3, with 7 bases lining up with TRBD2. V was clipped by 4 bases and J by 4 bases; unmatched bases: 8. Germline V CDR1 and CDR2: SGHAT, FQNNGV. This CDR3 contains 15 residues. DNA for the CDR3: TGTGCCAGCAGCTCCGGACTAGTAACAGCAGATACGCAGTATTTT. Protein: CASSSGLVTADTQYF.

This clonotype was recorded at least ten times. This chain joins TRBV20-1 and TRBJ2-7; TRBD2 matches 11 bases. The CDR3 is 15 residues long. V gave up 1 base and J gave up 4 bases; unmatched junction bases: 6. The germline V gene encodes CDR1 DFQATT and CDR2 SNEGSKA (reference sequence). The CDR3 DNA is TGCAGTGCTAGAGGCGCGACTAGCGGGAAATACGAGCAGTACTTC. Its protein is CSARGATSGKYEQYF.